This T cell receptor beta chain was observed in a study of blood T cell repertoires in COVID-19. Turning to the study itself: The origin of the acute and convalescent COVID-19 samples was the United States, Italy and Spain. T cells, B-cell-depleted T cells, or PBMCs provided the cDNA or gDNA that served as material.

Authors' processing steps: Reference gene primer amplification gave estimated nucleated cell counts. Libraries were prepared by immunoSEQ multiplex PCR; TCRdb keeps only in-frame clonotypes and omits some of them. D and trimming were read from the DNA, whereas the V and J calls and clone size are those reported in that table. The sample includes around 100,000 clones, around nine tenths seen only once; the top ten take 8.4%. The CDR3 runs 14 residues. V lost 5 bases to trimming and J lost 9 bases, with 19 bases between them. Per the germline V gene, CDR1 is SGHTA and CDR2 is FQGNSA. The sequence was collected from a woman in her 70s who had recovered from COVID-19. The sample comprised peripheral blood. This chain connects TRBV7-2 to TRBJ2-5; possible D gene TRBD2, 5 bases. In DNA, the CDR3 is TGTGCCAGCAGCCCGCGGCGGGCCCATTGGGCCCAGTACTTC. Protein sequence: CASSPRRAHWAQYF.